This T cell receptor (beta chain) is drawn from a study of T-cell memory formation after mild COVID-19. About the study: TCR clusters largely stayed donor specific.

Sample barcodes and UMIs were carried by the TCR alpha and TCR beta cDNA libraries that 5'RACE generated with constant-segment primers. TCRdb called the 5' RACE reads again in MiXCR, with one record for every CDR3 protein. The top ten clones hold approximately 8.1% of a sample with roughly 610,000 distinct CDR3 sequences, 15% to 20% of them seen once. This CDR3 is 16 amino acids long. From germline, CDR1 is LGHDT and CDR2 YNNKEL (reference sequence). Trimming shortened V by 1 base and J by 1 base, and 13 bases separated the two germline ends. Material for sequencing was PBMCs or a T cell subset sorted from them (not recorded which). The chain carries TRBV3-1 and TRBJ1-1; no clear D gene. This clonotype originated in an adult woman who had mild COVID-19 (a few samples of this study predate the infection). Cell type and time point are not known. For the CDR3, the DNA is TGTGCCAGCAGCCAAGCCATGAGGACGGCGAACACTGAAGCTTTCTTT. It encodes CASSQAMRTANTEAFF. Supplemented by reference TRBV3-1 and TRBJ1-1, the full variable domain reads DTAVSQTPKYLVTQMGNDKSIKCEQNLGHDTMYWYKQDSKKFLKIMFSYNNKELIINETVPNRFSPKSPDKAHLNLHINSLELGDSAVYFCASSQAMRTANTEAFFGQGTRLTVV.